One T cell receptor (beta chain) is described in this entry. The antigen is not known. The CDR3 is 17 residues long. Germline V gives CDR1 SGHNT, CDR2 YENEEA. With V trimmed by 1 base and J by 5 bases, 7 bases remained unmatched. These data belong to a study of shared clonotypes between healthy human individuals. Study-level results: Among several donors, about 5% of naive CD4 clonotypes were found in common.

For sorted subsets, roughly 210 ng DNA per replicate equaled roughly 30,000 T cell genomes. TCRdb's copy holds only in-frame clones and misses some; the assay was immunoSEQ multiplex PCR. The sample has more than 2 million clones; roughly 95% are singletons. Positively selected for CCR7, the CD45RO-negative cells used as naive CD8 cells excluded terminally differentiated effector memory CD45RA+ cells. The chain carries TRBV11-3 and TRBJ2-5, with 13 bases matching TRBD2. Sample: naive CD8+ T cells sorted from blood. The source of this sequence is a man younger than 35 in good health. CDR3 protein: CASSLGGLAGVGETQYF. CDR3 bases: TGTGCCAGCAGCTTAGGCGGACTAGCGGGGGTTGGGGAGACCCAGTACTTC.